The 27 T cell receptor beta chains below were found in one sample sequenced in a study of blood T cell repertoires in COVID-19. Only in-frame clones appear in the TCRdb table, and some are missing; sequencing was by immunoSEQ multiplex PCR. The sample carries 65,000 or so clones, 75% to 80% recorded once. The sequencing input was peripheral blood. The receptor set was obtained from a human donor in a cohort sampled during active COVID-19.

The V gene is TRBV6-5, the J gene TRBJ1-4; the D gene is possibly TRBD1 (5 bases). V was shortened by 6 bases and J by 6 bases, with 11 bases between the two germline ends. This CDR3 has 13 residues. The germline CDR1 and CDR2 sequences are MNHEY and SVGAGI. This CDR3 is CASRTASDEKLFF. The CDR3 bases are TGTGCCAGCAGGACAGCTTCAGATGAAAAACTGTTTTTT.

This rearrangement joins TRBV5-5 to TRBJ1-1, with D possibly TRBD1 on 6 matching bases. V was pared by 1 base and J by 7 bases, with 14 bases between. This CDR3 has 14 amino acids. Per germline, CDR1 SGHKS and CDR2 YYEKEE (reference sequence). The DNA of the CDR3 is TGTGCCAGCAGCTTGACCTGGGGGCGGAGTGAAGCTTTCTTT. Translation: CASSLTWGRSEAFF.

V usage is TRBV2 and J usage is TRBJ2-1; 12 bases align to TRBD2. CDR3 size: 16 residues. Looked up from germline, CDR1 is SNHLY and CDR2 is FYNNEI. Germline trimming cut 4 bases from V and 4 bases from J; bases unmatched to any gene: 5. The CDR3 region has the DNA TGTGCCAGCAGTGGCAGGACTAGCGGGACGTACAATGAGCAGTTCTTC. It yields the protein CASSGRTSGTYNEQFF.

The chain combines TRBV7-9 with TRBJ2-1; the D is unclear. The CDR3 has 15 amino acids. Germline-derived CDR1 and CDR2 are SEHNR and FQNEAQ (reference sequence). V gave up 5 bases and J gave up 3 bases, with 14 bases separating them. CDR3 nucleotides: TGTGCCAGCAGCCCCTCCCAGGTAGACTACAATGAGCAGTTCTTC. Protein: CASSPSQVDYNEQFF.

V and J are TRBV5-4 and TRBJ2-5; D is perhaps TRBD2 (7 bases). Germline V lookup: CDR1 SGHNT, CDR2 YYREEE (reference sequence). The CDR3 length is 16 residues. The V end was cut by 0 bases, the J end by 4 bases, with 16 bases between. The DNA for the CDR3 is TGTGCCAGCAGCTTGGCTGGGGGCGGGAGAGGAGAGACCCAGTACTTC. Translating gives CASSLAGGGRGETQYF.

The chain has TRBV13 and TRBJ1-5; TRBD1 matches at 7 bases. Germline V lookup: CDR1 PRHDT, CDR2 FYEKMQ (reference sequence). This CDR3 is built from 14 residues. J gave up 5 bases and V 5 bases, and 6 bases lay outside the gene matches. Written as DNA, the CDR3 is TGTGCCAGCAGCGCCGACAGGGACCATCAGCCCCAGCATTTT. Encoded protein: CASSADRDHQPQHF. Supplemented by reference TRBV13 and TRBJ1-5, the full variable domain reads AAGVIQSPRHLIKEKRETATLKCYPIPRHDTVYWYQQGPGQDPQFLISFYEKMQSDKGSIPDRFSAQQFSDYHSELNMSSLELGDSALYFCASSADRDHQPQHFGDGTRLSIL.

V gene TRBV5-6 combines with J gene TRBJ2-5, with a possible D match to TRBD1 (6 bases). Trimming took off 3 bases at V and 1 base at J, with 10 bases between the two ends. CDR1 SGHDT and CDR2 YYEEEE come from the germline V gene. The CDR3 covers 14 residues. This CDR3 reads CASSSDRRQETQYF. The CDR3, as DNA: TGTGCCAGCAGCTCCGACAGGCGCCAAGAGACCCAGTACTTC.

This chain uses TRBV15 with TRBJ2-2, with a tentative D call TRBD2 (6 bases). Trimming took off 3 bases at V and 0 bases at J, with 14 bases between the two ends. CDR3 length equals 17 residues. Germline values: CDR1 LNHNV, CDR2 YYDKDF (reference sequence). The CDR3 nucleotides read TGTGCCACCAGCAGCCTCCGGTGGGGGGCGAACACCGGGGAGCTGTTTTTT. This gives the protein CATSSLRWGANTGELFF.

The chain links TRBV18 to TRBJ1-2; 9 bases are shared with TRBD1. After removal of 0 bases from V and 8 bases from J, the junction contained 4 bases not matched to a gene. The CDR3 extends over 14 amino acids. CDR1 KGHSH and CDR2 LQKENI come from the germline V gene. The CDR3 coding sequence is TGTGCCAGCTCACCACCAGGGACAGGGACCGGCTACACCTTC. Translated, it gives CASSPPGTGTGYTF.

The chain is built from TRBV27 and TRBJ2-7, with 7 bases identical to TRBD2. CDR3 length: 15 amino acids. V was clipped by 1 base and J by 3 bases; unmatched bases: 6. The V gene's germline CDR1 is MNHEY and CDR2 SMNVEV (reference sequence). For the CDR3, the DNA is TGTGCCAGCAGTTTATATGGACTAGTCGGCTACGAGCAGTACTTC. Protein: CASSLYGLVGYEQYF.

The chain links TRBV30 to TRBJ1-2, with a possible D match to TRBD1 (6 bases). The CDR3 covers 12 residues. V lost 5 bases and J 2 bases, leaving 9 bases between the germline ends. Per germline, CDR1 GTSNPN and CDR2 SVGIG (reference sequence). The CDR3 is CAWDRRNYGYTF. The CDR3 DNA sequence: TGTGCCTGGGACAGGCGGAACTATGGCTACACCTTC.

In its sample, this clone was seen once. The chain joins TRBV2 to TRBJ2-5; D is uncertain. Germline loops: CDR1 SNHLY, CDR2 FYNNEI. CDR3 length: 14 amino acids. Trimming cost V 1 base and J 0 bases, with 6 bases left between them. CDR3 DNA: TGTGCCAGCAGTGAAGTAGAGTACCAAGAGACCCAGTACTTC. Its protein is CASSEVEYQETQYF.

The chain has TRBV19 and TRBJ2-7; perhaps TRBD1 as D (6 bases). CDR1 is LNHDA and CDR2 is SQIVND in the germline V gene (reference sequence). The ends were cut back, 6 bases at V and 5 bases at J, with 11 bases in the middle. CDR3 length: 12 amino acids. CDR3 residues: CASSLGQHEQYF. DNA of the CDR3: TGTGCCAGTAGCCTTGGACAGCACGAGCAGTACTTC.

This chain connects TRBV18 to TRBJ2-5, with unresolved D. The CDR3 contains 13 residues. CDR1 is KGHSH, CDR2 LQKENI, per germline. V lost 5 bases and J lost 2, with 9 bases in between. CDR3 loop: CASSAGRQETQYF. CDR3 bases: TGTGCCAGCTCAGCTGGCAGACAAGAGACCCAGTACTTC.

The chain uses TRBV2 and TRBJ1-6; D perhaps matches TRBD1 (5 bases). The CDR3 covers 12 residues. V was pared by 6 bases and J by 6 bases, with 6 bases between. Per the germline V gene, CDR1 is SNHLY and CDR2 is FYNNEI. The CDR3: CASRQVNSPLHF. Written as DNA, the CDR3 is TGTGCCAGCAGACAGGTTAATTCACCCCTCCACTTT.

The chain recombines TRBV7-2 with TRBJ2-1; D ambiguous. CDR1 SGHTA and CDR2 FQGNSA come from the germline V gene. V lost 5 bases to trimming and J lost 10 bases, with 12 bases between them. The CDR3 has 12 residues. CDR3: CASSPMVREQFF. CDR3 bases: TGTGCCAGCAGCCCGATGGTGAGGGAGCAGTTCTTC.

Only a few counts were recorded for this clone. The V call is TRBV7-2, the J call TRBJ2-1; TRBD2 agrees at 8 bases. The CDR3 has 15 residues. Germline-derived CDR1 and CDR2 are SGHTA and FQGNSA. V gave up 6 bases and J gave up 6 bases; unmatched junction bases: 10. DNA of the CDR3: TGTGCCAGCAGACTCGTCGGTAGCGGGACCAATGAGCAGTTCTTC. Translated, it gives CASRLVGSGTNEQFF.

This rearrangement joins TRBV18 to TRBJ1-1; D ambiguous. V lost 4 bases and J 1 base, leaving 7 bases between the germline ends. Germline CDR1 KGHSH, CDR2 LQKENI. The CDR3 is 13 residues long. CDR3 loop: CASSLSGNTEAFF. The CDR3 DNA is TGTGCCAGCTCACTTAGCGGGAACACTGAAGCTTTCTTT.

This chain connects TRBV28 to TRBJ1-4; possible D gene TRBD1, 5 bases. Germline CDR1 MDHEN, CDR2 SYDVKM. Trimming pared 8 bases from V and 10 bases from J, leaving 17 bases between. The CDR3 is made up of 13 amino acids. The CDR3 spells CASQAGGSGKLFF. The DNA for the CDR3 is TGTGCCAGCCAGGCCGGGGGGAGTGGAAAACTGTTTTTT.

This clone was recorded a few times. The germline gene is not matched at one end of the junction; a read error may be the cause. The chain links TRBV7-3 to TRBJ2-1; TRBD2 matches 9 bases. Germline-derived CDR1 and CDR2 are SGHTA and FQGTGA. This CDR3 spans 14 amino acids. The CDR3 is CASSPGTSSRHLVF. For the CDR3, the DNA is TGTGCCAGCAGCCCCGGGACTAGCTCCCGTCATCTGGTCTTC.

The sample holds one count of this clone. The V and J genes are TRBV11-3 and TRBJ2-3; 7 nucleotides agree with TRBD2. CDR1 is SGHNT, CDR2 YENEEA, per germline. CDR3 length: 13 amino acids. V shed 11 bases, J shed 1 base, and the junction held 6 bases outside the gene matches. This CDR3 is CAWGGERTDTQYF. Written as DNA, the CDR3 is TGTGCCTGGGGGGGAGAACGCACAGATACGCAGTATTTT.

This clone was counted between two and nine times. The chain combines TRBV7-6 with TRBJ2-3; 15 bases are a match to TRBD2. This CDR3 contains 18 residues. J was trimmed by 4 bases and V by 5 bases; bases with no gene match: 10. The germline V gene encodes CDR1 SGHVS and CDR2 FNYEAQ. The CDR3, as DNA: TGTGCCAGCAGCCCACACTATGGGACTAGCGGGGGGTCAGATACGCAGTATTTT. This translates into CASSPHYGTSGGSDTQYF.

This chain links TRBV6-5 with TRBJ1-6; D might be TRBD1 (5 bases). Germline lookup yields CDR1 MNHEY and CDR2 SVGAGI. The CDR3 is 14 amino acids. V was trimmed by 3 bases and J by 10 bases, leaving 13 bases between them. The CDR3 here is CASSYRQGDSPLHF. The CDR3 bases are TGTGCCAGCAGTTATCGGCAGGGCGACTCACCCCTCCACTTT.

This sequence joins TRBV11-3 and TRBJ2-1; 7 bases fit TRBD1. CDR1 SGHNT and CDR2 YENEEA come from the germline V gene. The CDR3 has 14 residues. V trimming: 5 bases; J trimming: 6 bases; junction bases outside the gene matches: 7. DNA for the CDR3: TGTGCCAGCAGCCCCGGGACAGCGTCCAATGAGCAGTTCTTC. Protein sequence: CASSPGTASNEQFF. The variable domain in full, completed from reference TRBV11-3 and TRBJ2-1, reads EAGVVQSPRYKIIEKKQPVAFWCNPISGHNTLYWYLQNLGQGPELLIRYENEEAVDDSQLPKDRFSAERLKGVDSTLKIQPAELGDSAVYLCASSPGTASNEQFFGPGTRLTVL.

The chain links TRBV19 to TRBJ1-2; 9 positions match TRBD1. The CDR3 spans 13 residues. Unmatched junction bases numbered 5, after V lost 6 bases and J lost 6 bases. The germline V gene encodes CDR1 LNHDA and CDR2 SQIVND (reference sequence). The CDR3 coding sequence is TGTGCCAGTAGCCGGACAGGGGTGCATGGCTACACCTTC. It specifies CASSRTGVHGYTF.

V and J are TRBV12-5 and TRBJ1-4, with D possibly matching TRBD1 (6 bases). Germline loops: CDR1 LGHNT, CDR2 FRNRAP. The CDR3 extends over 15 amino acids. The V end lost 2 bases, the J end lost 7 bases, and 14 bases lay between the germline ends. The chain's CDR3 is CASGLMGAPSEKLFF. The CDR3 region has the DNA TGTGCTAGTGGTTTGATGGGGGCGCCGAGTGAAAAACTGTTTTTT.

This clone occurred once. The chain is built from TRBV29-1 and TRBJ2-3; 8 bases align to TRBD2. V lost 4 bases to trimming and J lost 0 bases; unmatched junction nucleotides: 3. CDR3 length: 14 amino acids. Germline V gene sequence: CDR1 SQVTM, CDR2 ANQGSEA. Here the CDR3 DNA reads TGCAGCGTTGGGACTAGCCTCAGCACAGATACGCAGTATTTT. Its protein product is CSVGTSLSTDTQYF.